This passage covers 23 T cell receptor beta chains from one sample sequenced in a study of blood T cell repertoires in COVID-19. Clones were read by immunoSEQ multiplex PCR, and TCRdb kept only the in-frame ones, dropping some. Here the sample spans about 130,000 clones, around 88% being singletons. Specimen: peripheral blood. Every receptor here comes from a woman between 45 and 65 years old who had recovered from COVID-19.

This rearrangement joins TRBV5-1 to TRBJ2-2; 8 bases align to TRBD2. The CDR3 spans 15 residues. The J segment lost 2 bases and the V segment lost 7 bases, leaving 7 bases of the junction unmatched. In germline, CDR1 is SGHRS, CDR2 YFSETQ. CDR3 nucleotides: TGCGCCAGCTCAGATAGCGGGACTAACACCGGGGAGCTGTTTTTT. Residues: CASSDSGTNTGELFF.

This chain uses TRBV2 with TRBJ1-1; 10 bases match TRBD1. Germline V gene lookup returns CDR1 SNHLY and CDR2 FYNNEI. Trimming removed 7 bases from V and 4 bases from J; junction bases left unmatched: 6. This CDR3 is built from 14 residues. CDR3: CASTGWTGGTEAFF. The CDR3 bases are TGTGCCAGCACCGGGTGGACAGGGGGCACTGAAGCTTTCTTT.

The chain carries TRBV5-1 and TRBJ2-2; 8 positions match TRBD2. The trim removed 2 bases at V and 5 bases at J, leaving 5 bases unmatched. Germline CDR1 reads SGHRS; CDR2 reads YFSETQ. This CDR3 spans 15 amino acids. CDR3 protein: CASSLMAGGTGELFF. The CDR3, as DNA: TGCGCCAGCAGCTTAATGGCGGGAGGTACCGGGGAGCTGTTTTTT. Based on the CDR3 plus reference TRBV5-1 and TRBJ2-2, the full variable domain is KAGVTQTPRYLIKTRGQQVTLSCSPISGHRSVSWYQQTPGQGLQFLFEYFSETQRNKGNFPGRFSGRQFSNSRSEMNVSTLELGDSALYLCASSLMAGGTGELFFGEGSRLTVL.

V and J are TRBV5-1 and TRBJ1-1; a weak D match, TRBD1 (6 bases). The CDR3 loop spans 14 amino acids. Germline V gene lookup returns CDR1 SGHRS and CDR2 YFSETQ. Trimming shortened V by 0 bases and J by 6 bases, and 12 bases separated the two germline ends. The CDR3 protein is CASSLESRGAEAFF. CDR3 sequence (DNA): TGCGCCAGCAGCTTGGAGTCCAGGGGCGCTGAAGCTTTCTTT.

In its sample, this clone was seen once. V gene TRBV28 combines with J gene TRBJ2-2, with no clear D. Germline V CDR1 and CDR2: MDHEN, SYDVKM. The V end was cut by 1 base, the J end by 5 bases, with 2 bases between. This CDR3 is built from 12 residues. The CDR3 sequence is CASSLSTGELFF. In DNA, the CDR3 is TGTGCCAGCAGTTTATCTACCGGGGAGCTGTTTTTT. Drawing the rest from reference TRBV28 and TRBJ2-2, the complete variable domain is DVKVTQSSRYLVKRTGEKVFLECVQDMDHENMFWYRQDPGLGLRLIYFSYDVKMKEKGDIPEGYSVSREKKERFSLILESASTNQTSMYLCASSLSTGELFFGEGSRLTVL.

The chain is built from TRBV15 and TRBJ1-4; 8 bases line up with TRBD1. Trimming took 3 bases from V and 4 from J; bases not matched to a gene: 7. Germline CDR1 LNHNV, CDR2 YYDKDF (reference sequence). This CDR3 is 16 amino acids long. The CDR3 is CATSRRDRGHNEKLFF. The CDR3 DNA sequence: TGTGCCACCAGCAGGAGAGACAGGGGCCATAATGAAAAACTGTTTTTT.

This clone was observed once. The chain carries TRBV6-2 or TRBV6-3 and TRBJ2-1; 9 positions agree with TRBD1. CDR1 and CDR2 from the germline V gene are MNHEY and SVGEGT. The CDR3 is made up of 16 amino acids. The trim removed 2 bases at V and 11 bases at J, leaving 13 bases unmatched. This chain's CDR3 is CASSYRDRDFGLKQFF. Here the CDR3 DNA reads TGTGCCAGCAGTTACCGGGACAGGGATTTCGGCCTTAAGCAGTTCTTC.

The table lists this clone with a count of one. V usage is TRBV7-9 and J usage is TRBJ2-7; 10 nucleotides align to TRBD2. Trimming removed 5 bases from V and 5 bases from J; junction bases left unmatched: 6. The CDR3 extends over 14 amino acids. Germline assignment: CDR1 SEHNR and CDR2 FQNEAQ (reference sequence). This chain's CDR3 is CASSASGRGDEQYF. The CDR3 DNA sequence: TGTGCCAGCAGCGCTAGCGGGAGAGGGGACGAGCAGTACTTC.

V is TRBV5-1 and J is TRBJ2-1, with D maybe TRBD2 (5 bases). The CDR3 covers 12 residues. Germline V gene data show CDR1 as SGHRS and CDR2 as YFSETQ. Deletions cut 0 bases from V and 10 bases from J, with 8 bases between. Here the CDR3 DNA reads TGCGCCAGCAGCTTGGTCGCGGGCGAGCAGTTCTTC. Protein product: CASSLVAGEQFF.

For this clone: The identical CDR3 is also encoded by other nucleotide sequences in the sample. The V call is TRBV19, the J call TRBJ1-1, with TRBD1 matching 10 bases. Germline trimming cut 6 bases from V and 5 bases from J; bases unmatched to any gene: 3. Looked up from germline, CDR1 is LNHDA and CDR2 is SQIVND (reference sequence). The length of the CDR3 is 13 residues. DNA of the CDR3: TGTGCCAGTAGCCGGGACAGGGGAACTGAAGCTTTCTTT. It translates to CASSRDRGTEAFF.

The V gene is TRBV29-1, the J gene TRBJ1-2; no clear D gene. Trimming removed 0 bases at V and 4 bases at J, with 18 bases between. Germline V gives CDR1 SQVTM, CDR2 ANQGSEA. CDR3 length: 16 residues. The CDR3 spells CSVEDLFAEESYGYTF. DNA of the CDR3: TGCAGCGTTGAAGATCTATTTGCGGAGGAGAGCTATGGCTACACCTTC.

This clone occurred a few times. The same CDR3 also results from other DNA sequences found in this sample. The rearrangement uses TRBV5-4 and TRBJ1-2, with 7 bases identical to TRBD1. This CDR3 region has 14 residues. Germline V gene lookup returns CDR1 SGHNT and CDR2 YYREEE (reference sequence). With V trimmed by 2 bases and J by 0 bases, 1 base remained unmatched. This CDR3 reads CASSLDRANYGYTF. The CDR3 nucleotides are TGTGCCAGCAGCTTAGACAGGGCTAACTATGGCTACACCTTC.

The chain recombines TRBV9 with TRBJ2-2, with 8 positions matching TRBD2. CDR3 length equals 16 residues. Germline CDR1 is SGDLS and CDR2 is YYNGEE. J gave up 7 bases and V 1 base, and 9 bases lay outside the gene matches. CDR3 DNA sequence: TGTGCCAGCAGCGTAACGGTAGCGGGGACATACGGGGAGCTGTTTTTT. This translates into CASSVTVAGTYGELFF.

The J gene is TRBJ2-3, the V gene TRBV5-1; the match to TRBD2 covers 8 bases. Germline V gene data show CDR1 as SGHRS and CDR2 as YFSETQ. The CDR3 is made up of 16 amino acids. V lost 4 bases, J lost 4 bases, and 11 bases stayed unmatched. The CDR3 coding sequence is TGCGCCAGCAGCCCATGGGGGCGGGGGGCCGCAGATACGCAGTATTTT. This encodes CASSPWGRGAADTQYF. Complete variable domain (other parts from reference TRBV5-1 and TRBJ2-3): KAGVTQTPRYLIKTRGQQVTLSCSPISGHRSVSWYQQTPGQGLQFLFEYFSETQRNKGNFPGRFSGRQFSNSRSEMNVSTLELGDSALYLCASSPWGRGAADTQYFGPGTRLTVL.

V usage is TRBV5-8 and J usage is TRBJ2-1; D is possibly TRBD2 (5 bases). V lost 0 bases and J 0 bases, leaving 10 bases between the germline ends. Per germline, CDR1 SGHTS and CDR2 YDEGEE. The CDR3 sequence is 16 residues long. Here the CDR3 reads CASSLGTGSSYNEQFF. The CDR3 bases are TGTGCCAGCAGCTTGGGGACGGGGAGCTCCTACAATGAGCAGTTCTTC. The variable domain in full, completed from reference TRBV5-8 and TRBJ2-1, reads EAGVTQSPTHLIKTRGQQATLRCSPISGHTSVYWYQQALGLGLQFLLWYDEGEERNRGNFPPRFSGRQFPNYSSELNVNALELEDSALYLCASSLGTGSSYNEQFFGPGTRLTVL.

The chain combines TRBV6-1 with TRBJ2-3, with TRBD2 matching 7 bases. This CDR3 contains 16 residues. CDR1 is MNHNS and CDR2 is SASEGT in the germline V gene. Trimming cost V 4 bases and J 0 bases; bases outside gene matches: 7. The CDR3 nucleotides are TGTGCCAGCAGTGTGGGGAGGGGAACTAGCACAGATACGCAGTATTTT. Protein sequence: CASSVGRGTSTDTQYF.

V gene TRBV6-5 combines with J gene TRBJ2-6; a possible D gene is TRBD1 (7 bases). CDR3 length equals 15 residues. Germline values: CDR1 MNHEY, CDR2 SVGAGI. The V end lost 6 bases, the J end lost 4 bases, and 13 bases lay between the germline ends. CDR3 residues: CASSSRGAGANVLTF. DNA of the CDR3: TGTGCCAGCAGCTCCAGGGGGGCCGGGGCCAACGTCCTGACTTTC.

V usage is TRBV4-3 and J usage is TRBJ2-2; D might be TRBD2 (6 bases). Germline V lookup: CDR1 LGHNA, CDR2 YSLEER. V was shortened by 0 bases and J by 6 bases, with 11 bases between the two germline ends. The CDR3 is 15 residues long. CDR3 sequence: CASSQEAGMAGELFF. CDR3 DNA: TGCGCCAGCAGCCAAGAGGCGGGAATGGCCGGGGAGCTGTTTTTT.

The chain employs TRBV7-2 and TRBJ2-5; unclear D gene. Germline V gives CDR1 SGHTA, CDR2 FQGNSA. The CDR3 contains 12 residues. The V end lost 1 base, the J end lost 5 bases, and 5 bases lay between the germline ends. The CDR3 here is CASSLVEETQYF. The DNA for the CDR3 is TGTGCCAGCAGCTTAGTGGAGGAGACCCAGTACTTC.

The chain carries TRBV3-1 (or the pseudogene TRBV3-2) and TRBJ2-1; 13 positions match TRBD2. CDR1 LGHDT and CDR2 YNNKEL come from the germline V gene (reference sequence). The CDR3 is 16 amino acids. J was trimmed by 3 bases and V by 4 bases; bases with no gene match: 3. The CDR3 loop reads CASSRTSGSFYNEQFF. The CDR3 coding sequence is TGTGCCAGCAGCCGGACTAGCGGGAGCTTCTACAATGAGCAGTTCTTC.

The V gene is TRBV5-4, the J gene TRBJ1-3, with D perhaps TRBD1 (6 bases). V was shortened by 4 bases and J by 2 bases, with 13 bases between the two germline ends. CDR1 is SGHNT and CDR2 is YYREEE in the germline V gene (reference sequence). The CDR3 totals 15 residues. The CDR3 loop reads CASSSTGRAGNTIYF. For the CDR3, the DNA is TGTGCCAGCAGCAGTACAGGGCGAGCTGGAAACACCATATATTTT.

CDR3 DNA sequence: TGTGCCAGCAGCTTAGGGACGGTCGCAGGGGGGAACTATGGCTACACCTTC. It translates to CASSLGTVAGGNYGYTF. The genes are TRBV7-8 and TRBJ1-2; 7 bases map to TRBD1. From germline, CDR1 is SGHVS and CDR2 FQNEAQ. Losses at the gene ends were 1 base for V and 2 bases for J; bases not matched to a gene: 10. The CDR3 runs 17 residues.

The chain joins TRBV24-1 to TRBJ1-5; D gene unclear. Deletions cut 3 bases from V and 7 bases from J, with 21 bases between. Germline V gene lookup returns CDR1 KGHDR and CDR2 SFDVKD. The CDR3 is made up of 17 amino acids. Here the CDR3 reads CATSDTAGGGVHQPQHF. The CDR3 DNA sequence: TGTGCCACCAGTGATACCGCCGGTGGAGGAGTACACCAGCCCCAGCATTTT.